This T cell receptor (beta chain) was sequenced in a study of shared clonotypes between healthy human individuals. General observations from the study: Estimated richness values were generally larger in naive subsets than in memory subsets. Blood alone was sampled, and tissue repertoires likely differ. Several donors held around 5% of naive CD4 clonotypes in common.

The protocol was immunoSEQ multiplex PCR, while the TCRdb copy is restricted to in-frame clones and leaves out a portion. The repertoire holds about 2 million clones, about 95% seen once, with 1% to 1.3% in the top ten. Regarding this clone: What it recognizes is unknown.

Only CD45RO-negative cells positively selected for CCR7 counted as naive CD8 cells, so terminally differentiated effector memory CD45RA+ cells were excluded. Adults of Caucasian background living in Nashville, Tennessee made up all donors. Unmatched junction bases numbered 9, after V lost 3 bases and J lost 12 bases. The CDR3 totals 14 residues. Germline CDR1 reads SGDLS; CDR2 reads YYNGEE. The chain recombines TRBV9 with TRBJ1-1, with 12 bases that match TRBD1. The sequence came from a man younger than 30 in good health. Sequenced material: naive CD8+ T cells sorted from blood. The CDR3 spells CASSGGTGGLITFF. For the CDR3, the DNA is TGTGCCAGCAGCGGCGGGACAGGGGGCTTAATAACTTTCTTT.